This T cell receptor (beta chain) was sequenced during a study of cytomegalovirus exposure and HLA in healthy donors. Study-wide context: Sequencing of about 179 million T cells in an earlier analysis found about 120 million unique TCR beta sequences.

The germline CDR1 and CDR2 sequences are SEHNR and FQNEAQ (reference sequence). The V end lost 2 bases, the J end lost 0 bases, and 13 bases lay between the germline ends. The CDR3 sequence is 16 residues long. Primers: 60 Vbeta forward and 13 Jbeta reverse. The method was immunoSEQ multiplex PCR; TCRdb's version includes in-frame clones alone and lacks a portion of them. This table holds 95,000 to 120,000 clones, roughly two thirds found once. General study results and limits: Earlier analysis looked at TCR beta V segments, and most were productive about 90% or about 30% of the time.

As for this clone: Its antigen is unknown.

This chain links TRBV7-9 with TRBJ1-2; no clear D gene. The specimen was PBMCs. This receptor was obtained from a young man in good health and CMV-seropositive. The CDR3 reads CASSLSKAAANYGYTF. In DNA, the CDR3 is TGTGCCAGCAGCTTATCCAAGGCAGCGGCTAACTATGGCTACACCTTC.